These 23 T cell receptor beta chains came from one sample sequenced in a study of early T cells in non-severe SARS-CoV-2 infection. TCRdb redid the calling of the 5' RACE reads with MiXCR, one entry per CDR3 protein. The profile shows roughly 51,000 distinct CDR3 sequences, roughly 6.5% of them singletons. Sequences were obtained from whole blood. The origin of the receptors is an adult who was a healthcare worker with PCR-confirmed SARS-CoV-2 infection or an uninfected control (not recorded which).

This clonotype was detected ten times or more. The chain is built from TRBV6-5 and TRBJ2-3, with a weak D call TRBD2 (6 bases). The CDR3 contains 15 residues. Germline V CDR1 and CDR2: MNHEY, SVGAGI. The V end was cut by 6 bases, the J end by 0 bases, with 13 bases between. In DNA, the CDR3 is TGTGCCAGCAGCCGCGGGACGGTGAGCACAGATACGCAGTATTTT. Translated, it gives CASSRGTVSTDTQYF.

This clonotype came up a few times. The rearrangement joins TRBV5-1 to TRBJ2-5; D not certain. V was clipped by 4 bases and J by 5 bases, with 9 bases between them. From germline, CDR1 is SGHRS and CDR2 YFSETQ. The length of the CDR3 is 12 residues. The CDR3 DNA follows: TGCGCCAGCAGCGCGGCGGTGGAGACCCAGTACTTC. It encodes CASSAAVETQYF. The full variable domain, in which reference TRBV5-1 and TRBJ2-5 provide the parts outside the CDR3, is KAGVTQTPRYLIKTRGQQVTLSCSPISGHRSVSWYQQTPGQGLQFLFEYFSETQRNKGNFPGRFSGRQFSNSRSEMNVSTLELGDSALYLCASSAAVETQYFGPGTRLLVL.

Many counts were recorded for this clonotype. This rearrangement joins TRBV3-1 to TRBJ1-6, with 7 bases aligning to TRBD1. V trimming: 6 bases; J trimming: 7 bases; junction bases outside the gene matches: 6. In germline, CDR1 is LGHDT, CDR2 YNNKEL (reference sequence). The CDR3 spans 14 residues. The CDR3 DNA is TGTGCCAGCAGTTTGGGACAGAAAAATTCACCCCTCCACTTT. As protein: CASSLGQKNSPLHF.

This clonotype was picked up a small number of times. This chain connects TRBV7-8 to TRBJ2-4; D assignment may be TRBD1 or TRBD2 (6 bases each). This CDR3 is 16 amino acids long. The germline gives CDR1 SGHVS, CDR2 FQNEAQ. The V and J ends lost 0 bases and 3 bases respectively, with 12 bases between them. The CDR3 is CASSLAGGWGKNIQYF. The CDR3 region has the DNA TGTGCCAGCAGCTTAGCGGGGGGCTGGGGCAAAAACATTCAGTACTTC. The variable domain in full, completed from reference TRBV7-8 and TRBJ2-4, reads GAGVSQSPRYKVAKRGQDVALRCDPISGHVSLFWYQQALGQGPEFLTYFQNEAQLDKSGLPSDRFFAERPEGSVSTLKIQRTQQEDSAVYLCASSLAGGWGKNIQYFGAGTRLSVL.

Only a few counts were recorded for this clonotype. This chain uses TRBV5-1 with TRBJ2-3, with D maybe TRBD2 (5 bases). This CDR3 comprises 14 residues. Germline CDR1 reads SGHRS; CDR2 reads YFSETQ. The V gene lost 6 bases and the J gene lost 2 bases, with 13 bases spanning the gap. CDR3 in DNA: TGCGCCAGCATCTCGGAGCGGCTCACAGATACGCAGTATTTT. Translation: CASISERLTDTQYF. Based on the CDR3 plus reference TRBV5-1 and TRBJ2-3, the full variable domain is KAGVTQTPRYLIKTRGQQVTLSCSPISGHRSVSWYQQTPGQGLQFLFEYFSETQRNKGNFPGRFSGRQFSNSRSEMNVSTLELGDSALYLCASISERLTDTQYFGPGTRLTVL.

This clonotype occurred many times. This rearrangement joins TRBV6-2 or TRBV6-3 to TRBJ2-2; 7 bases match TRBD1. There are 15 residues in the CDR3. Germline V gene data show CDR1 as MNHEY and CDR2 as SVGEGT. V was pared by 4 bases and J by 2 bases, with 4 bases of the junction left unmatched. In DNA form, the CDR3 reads TGTGCCAGCAGTTGGACAGGAACAAACACCGGGGAGCTGTTTTTT. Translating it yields CASSWTGTNTGELFF.

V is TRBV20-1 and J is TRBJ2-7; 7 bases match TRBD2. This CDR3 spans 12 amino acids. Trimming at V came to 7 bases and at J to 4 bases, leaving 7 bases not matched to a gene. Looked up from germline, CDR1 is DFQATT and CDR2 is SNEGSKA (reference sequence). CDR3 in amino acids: CSVRDYRYEQYF. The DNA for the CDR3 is TGCAGTGTGAGGGACTACCGGTACGAGCAGTACTTC.

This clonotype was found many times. Written as DNA, the CDR3 is TGTGCCAGTAGTATGGCAGGGTTCGATGAGCAGTTCTTC. Protein product: CASSMAGFDEQFF. The chain links TRBV19 to TRBJ2-1, with D perhaps matching TRBD1 (5 bases). The CDR3 loop spans 13 amino acids. Trimming removed 3 bases at V and 8 bases at J, with 11 bases between. Germline-derived CDR1 and CDR2 are LNHDA and SQIVND (reference sequence).

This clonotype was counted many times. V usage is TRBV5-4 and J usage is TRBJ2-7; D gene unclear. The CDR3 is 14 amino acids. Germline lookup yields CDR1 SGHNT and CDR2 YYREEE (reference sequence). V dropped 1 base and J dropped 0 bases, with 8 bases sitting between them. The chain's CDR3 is CASSLRGYSYEQYF. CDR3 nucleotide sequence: TGTGCCAGCAGCTTGCGTGGATACTCCTACGAGCAGTACTTC.

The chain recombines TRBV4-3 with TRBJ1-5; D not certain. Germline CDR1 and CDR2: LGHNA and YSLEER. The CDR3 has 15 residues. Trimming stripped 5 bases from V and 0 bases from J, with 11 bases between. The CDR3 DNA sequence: TGCGCCAGCAGCTACGGGGTGTATAGCAATCAGCCCCAGCATTTT. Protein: CASSYGVYSNQPQHF.

CDR3 coding DNA: TGCGCCAGCAGCTTGGTAACTAGCGGGGGTAACCATGAGCAGTTCTTC. Encoded protein: CASSLVTSGGNHEQFF. This chain joins TRBV5-1 and TRBJ2-1, with 11 nucleotides matching TRBD2. This CDR3 region has 16 residues. J gave up 8 bases and V 0 bases, and 7 bases lay outside the gene matches. Germline V lookup: CDR1 SGHRS, CDR2 YFSETQ.

The CDR3: CASSFTGGTYEQYF. In DNA form, the CDR3 reads TGTGCCAGCAGCTTCACAGGGGGGACCTACGAGCAGTACTTC. The chain has TRBV11-2 and TRBJ2-7; 8 positions agree with TRBD1. Trimming cost V 3 bases and J 2 bases; bases outside gene matches: 3. The CDR3 consists of 14 residues. CDR1 and CDR2 from the germline V gene are SGHAT and FQNNGV. The whole variable domain, remainder taken from reference TRBV11-2 and TRBJ2-7, is EAGVAQSPRYKIIEKRQSVAFWCNPISGHATLYWYQQILGQGPKLLIQFQNNGVVDDSQLPKDRFSAERLKGVDSTLKIQPAKLEDSAVYLCASSFTGGTYEQYFGPGTRLTVT.

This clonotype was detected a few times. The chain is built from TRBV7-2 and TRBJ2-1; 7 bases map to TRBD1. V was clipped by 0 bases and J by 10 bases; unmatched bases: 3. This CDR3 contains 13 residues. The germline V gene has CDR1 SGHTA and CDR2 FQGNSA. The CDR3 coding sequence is TGTGCCAGCAGCTTAGCGCGGACAGGAGAGCAGTTCTTC. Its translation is CASSLARTGEQFF. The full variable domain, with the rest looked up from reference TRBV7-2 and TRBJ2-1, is GAGVSQSPSNKVTEKGKDVELRCDPISGHTALYWYRQSLGQGLEFLIYFQGNSAPDKSGLPSDRFSAERTGGSVSTLTIQRTQQEDSAVYLCASSLARTGEQFFGPGTRLTVL.

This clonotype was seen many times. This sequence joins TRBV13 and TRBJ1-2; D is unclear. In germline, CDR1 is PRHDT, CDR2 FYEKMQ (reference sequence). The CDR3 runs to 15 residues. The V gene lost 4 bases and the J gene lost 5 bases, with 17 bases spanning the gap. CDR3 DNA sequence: TGTGCCAGCAGCTCCTCAGGATTTATCCGGTATGGCTACACCTTC. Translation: CASSSSGFIRYGYTF.

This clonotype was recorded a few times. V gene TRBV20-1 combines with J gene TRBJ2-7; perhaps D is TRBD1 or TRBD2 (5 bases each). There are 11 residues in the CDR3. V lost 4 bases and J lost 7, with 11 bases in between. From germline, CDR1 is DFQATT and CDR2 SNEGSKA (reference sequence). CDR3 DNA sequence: TGCAGTGCTAAACGGGACGCAGAGCAGTACTTC. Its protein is CSAKRDAEQYF.

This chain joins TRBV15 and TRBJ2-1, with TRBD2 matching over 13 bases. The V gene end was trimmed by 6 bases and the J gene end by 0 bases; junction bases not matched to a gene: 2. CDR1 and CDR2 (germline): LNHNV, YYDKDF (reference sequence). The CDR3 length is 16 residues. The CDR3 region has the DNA TGTGCCACCAGGAGGACTAGCGGGGGCTCCTACAATGAGCAGTTCTTC. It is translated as CATRRTSGGSYNEQFF.

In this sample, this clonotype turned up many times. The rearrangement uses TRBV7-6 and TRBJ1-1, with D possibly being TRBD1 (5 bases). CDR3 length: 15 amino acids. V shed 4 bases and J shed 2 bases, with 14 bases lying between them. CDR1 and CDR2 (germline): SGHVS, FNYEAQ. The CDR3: CASSSPGGSNTEAFF. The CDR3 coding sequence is TGTGCCAGCAGCTCACCGGGGGGGAGTAACACTGAAGCTTTCTTT. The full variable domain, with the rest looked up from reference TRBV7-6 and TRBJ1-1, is GAGVSQSPRYKVTKRGQDVALRCDPISGHVSLYWYRQALGQGPEFLTYFNYEAQQDKSGLPNDRFSAERPEGSISTLTIQRTEQRDSAMYRCASSSPGGSNTEAFFGQGTRLTVV.

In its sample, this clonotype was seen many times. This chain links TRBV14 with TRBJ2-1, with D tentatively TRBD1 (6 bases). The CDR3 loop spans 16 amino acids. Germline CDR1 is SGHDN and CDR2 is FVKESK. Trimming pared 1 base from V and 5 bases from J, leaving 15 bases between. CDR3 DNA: TGTGCCAGCAGCCAAGGGGCACAGGGAATGGACAATGAGCAGTTCTTC. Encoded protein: CASSQGAQGMDNEQFF.

CDR3: CASSYSKLRTGAYLPEAFF. Here the CDR3 DNA reads TGTGCCAGCAGTTACTCAAAACTTAGGACAGGGGCGTACCTCCCTGAAGCTTTCTTT. J is TRBJ1-1 and V is TRBV6-5; the match to TRBD1 covers 9 bases. The V gene's germline CDR1 is MNHEY and CDR2 SVGAGI. Losses at the gene ends were 0 bases for V and 6 bases for J; bases not matched to a gene: 17. The CDR3 loop spans 19 amino acids.

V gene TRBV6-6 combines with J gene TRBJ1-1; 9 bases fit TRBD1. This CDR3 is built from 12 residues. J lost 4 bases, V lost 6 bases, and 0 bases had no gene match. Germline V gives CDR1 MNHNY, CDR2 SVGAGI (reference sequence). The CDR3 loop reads CASRTGGTEAFF. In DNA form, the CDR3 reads TGTGCCAGCAGGACAGGGGGCACTGAAGCTTTCTTT.

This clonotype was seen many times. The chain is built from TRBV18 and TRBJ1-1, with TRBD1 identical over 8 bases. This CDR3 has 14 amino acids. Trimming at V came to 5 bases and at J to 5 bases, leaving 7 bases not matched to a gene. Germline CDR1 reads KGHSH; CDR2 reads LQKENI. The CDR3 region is CASSRGQEGTEAFF. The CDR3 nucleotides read TGTGCCAGCTCAAGGGGACAGGAAGGAACTGAAGCTTTCTTT.

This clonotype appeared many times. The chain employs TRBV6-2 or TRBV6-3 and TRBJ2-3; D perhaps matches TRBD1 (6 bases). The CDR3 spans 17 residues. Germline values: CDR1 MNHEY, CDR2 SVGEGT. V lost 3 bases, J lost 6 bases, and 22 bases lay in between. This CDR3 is CASSYGFGTRGADTQYF. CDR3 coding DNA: TGTGCCAGCAGTTATGGTTTCGGGACACGGGGTGCGGATACGCAGTATTTT.

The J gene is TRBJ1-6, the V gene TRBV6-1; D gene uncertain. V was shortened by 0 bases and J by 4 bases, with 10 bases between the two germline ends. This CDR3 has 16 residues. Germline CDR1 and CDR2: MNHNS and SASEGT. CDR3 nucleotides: TGTGCCAGCAGTGAAGCTGGGAGCTCGTATAATTCACCCCTCCACTTT. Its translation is CASSEAGSSYNSPLHF.